This TCR beta chain is drawn from a study of CD8 T cells in Susac syndrome. Germline V gene lookup returns CDR1 DFQATT and CDR2 SNEGSKA (reference sequence). V lost 8 bases and J lost 3, with 13 bases in between. This CDR3 is 12 amino acids long. As regards this clonotype: Its antigen is unidentified.

Points from the study as a whole: In total CD8+ repertoires, some 17 Susac-specific public clones were found, and in CD8+ TEMRA repertoires, five were found.

After extraction with the RNeasy kit, roughly 0.5 to 1 ug of the RNA was reverse transcribed using random hexamers. TCRdb fed the immunoSEQ multiplex PCR reads into MiXCR, producing one record per CDR3 protein. The sample lists approximately 87,000 distinct CDR3 sequences, about 96% seen once, with 0.4% to 0.45% in the top ten. The source of this sequence is a human donor with Susac syndrome. The chain recombines TRBV20-1 with TRBJ1-1; D remains unclear. The material sequenced was CD8+ T cells from PBMCs. CDR3 in amino acids: CSNPNWDTEAFF. The CDR3 nucleotides are TGCAGTAACCCCAACTGGGACACTGAAGCTTTCTTT.